This TCR beta chain stems from a study of shared T cell receptors in the human thymus. Germline lookup yields CDR1 SGHTA and CDR2 FQGNSA. This CDR3 contains 12 residues. V was pared by 5 bases and J by 6 bases, with 11 bases between. Clones were sequenced by immunoSEQ multiplex PCR, and TCRdb holds only the in-frame ones, with some missing. The table lists 600,000 to 900,000 clones, 80% to 90% of them singletons. These data were likewise used in another study, on human thymus T cells. Per that paper: Corrective heart surgery yielded the resections from which the thymus tissue came. Biased V and J segment usage appeared in thymus and peripheral blood. Thymic repertoires of unrelated individuals were reported in related research to overlap highly.

The gene calls are TRBV7-2 and TRBJ2-7; no definite D call. The TCR originated in a girl under three years old with a congenital heart defect. The sequenced sample consisted of thymocytes. In nucleotides, the CDR3 is TGTGCCAGCAGCCTACCATTATGCGAGCAGTACTTC. Translating gives CASSLPLCEQYF. Full variable domain (missing parts from reference TRBV7-2 and TRBJ2-7): GAGVSQSPSNKVTEKGKDVELRCDPISGHTALYWYRQSLGQGLEFLIYFQGNSAPDKSGLPSDRFSAERTGGSVSTLTIQRTQQEDSAVYLCASSLPLCEQYFGPGTRLTVT.